This T cell receptor beta chain is drawn from a study of PD-1 blockade in classical Hodgkin lymphoma (dated by TCRdb to 2018 to 2021). General notes on the study: Nivolumab dosing was 3 mg/kg intravenously every 2 weeks, continuing until either disease progression or unacceptable toxicity. A peripheral blood immune signature of response to PD-1 blockade in classical Hodgkin lymphoma was defined using TCR beta sequencing and CyTOF. The paper as a whole reports these results and caveats: Baseline TCR diversity was reported to be lower in newly diagnosed patients than in healthy donors and to be lower still in relapsed/refractory patients. Patients starting nivolumab less than 1 year after ASCT had lower diversity and were excluded from later analyses to avoid confounding by immune reconstitution. CD4+ but not CD8+ TCR diversity rose significantly by C4D1 (p=0.0027 vs p=0.16), most apparent in complete responders (p=0.02). The study was restricted to a single clinical trial cohort, and the causes of repertoire differences, possibly disease activity or prior therapy, were left undefined. Trial patients achieving complete response had baseline diversity similar to newly diagnosed patients, whereas partial responders and progressors had significantly lower diversity.

The CDR3, cysteine through phenylalanine, is 18 amino acids long. Kept here is only the CDR3 DNA, which spans 54 bases and is read in frame from base 1. V drops 6 bases and J drops 0 bases, leaving 21 bases in between. The CDR1 and CDR2 encoded by the germline V gene (reference sequence) are MNHEY and SMNVEV. Genomic DNA was extracted with the Qiagen DNeasy kit from unsorted PBMCs and from negatively selected CD4+ and CD8+ fractions. TCR beta CDR3 regions were subjected to amplification by immunoSEQ multiplex PCR with primers that anneal to V and J segments. Amplification bias was minimized using a synthetic immune receptor repertoire, and residual bias was removed computationally after sequencing. The authors' pipeline ran thus. Custom Python scripts were used to quantify repertoire diversity as the Shannon entropy index. Unsorted, CD4+ and CD8+ repertoires were analyzed separately, except in combined analyses where CD4+ and CD8+ sequences were merged in silico. A clone was considered expanded if an increase in frequency of at least 2-fold after treatment relative to C1D1 was found, and a pseudocount of 0.5 was applied to clones undetected at baseline. Clones with 0 or 1 copy at C1D1 were classified as singleton clones, and clones with 2 or more copies were classified as non-singleton clones. By matching protein sequences in sorted samples from the same patient, clones expanded in unsorted samples were annotated as CD4+, CD8+ or unknown. Wilcoxon tests were applied to paired samples to test diversity changes from C1D1 to C4D1. The table comes from immuneACCESS by way of TCRdb, which keeps in-frame sequences with V and J called. Part of the clones is missing from these tables; in studies checked, under half for an unresolved V gene and the rest for unknown reasons. V and J calls and clone size come straight from that table; D and trimming were deduced from the DNA. The sample table shows approximately 36,000 clones, and approximately 69% are seen once. The ten largest clones capture roughly 15% of the sample.

The time point label of this sample denotes: cycle 2 day 1 (C2D1) of nivolumab. Relapse after autologous stem cell transplantation had occurred in all trial patients, and cohorts A, B and C were distinguished by prior brentuximab vedotin exposure. The trial cohort was composed of 56 patients with relapsed/refractory classical Hodgkin lymphoma, for whom complete response, partial response or progressive disease was recorded as best overall response. In the multi-cohort phase II CheckMate 205 trial, trial patients received single-agent nivolumab. An independent review committee assessed best overall response by applying the 2007 International Working Group response criteria. Trial PBMCs were obtained immediately prior to nivolumab initiation (C1D1) and on therapy at cycle 2 day 1 and cycle 4 day 1. After peripheral blood was drawn into 8 mL Vacutainer Cell Preparation Tubes, PBMCs were isolated by centrifugation and then cryopreserved.

This clone occurred a few times. Its antigen remains undetermined. Base quality data are lacking; no much larger clone is found one base away. Recombination linked TRBV27 to TRBJ1-5; TRBD1 is possibly the D segment (6 matching bases). The receptor was derived from a human donor with classical Hodgkin lymphoma. Sequencing was performed on peripheral blood mononuclear cells (PBMCs), taken before the second cycle of nivolumab. The CDR3 protein: CASSPTQDRRYSNQPQHF. The DNA is TGTGCCAGCAGCCCGACCCAGGACAGAAGATATAGCAATCAGCCCCAGCATTTT.